The 18 T cell receptor beta chains in this list originate from one sample, sequenced in a study of blood T cell repertoires in COVID-19. Produced via immunoSEQ multiplex PCR; TCRdb's table is partial and in-frame only. The data contain roughly 290,000 clones, around nine tenths of them singletons. The sample comprised PBMCs or T cells enriched from blood (not recorded which). These receptors all come from a woman aged 40-49 years who had recovered from COVID-19.

The rearrangement uses TRBV5-1 and TRBJ2-7, with D unclear. Germline V gene sequence: CDR1 SGHRS, CDR2 YFSETQ. V was trimmed by 0 bases and J by 2 bases, leaving 9 bases between them. The CDR3 length is 14 residues. The CDR3 DNA reads TGCGCCAGCAGCTTGGGGGCAGGCCCCTACGAGCAGTACTTC. The encoded protein is CASSLGAGPYEQYF.

The CDR3 spells CASSPPPGTDSTDTQYF. CDR3 DNA: TGTGCCAGCAGCCCCCCCCCAGGGACAGATAGCACAGATACGCAGTATTTT. The chain links TRBV7-3 to TRBJ2-3; 7 nucleotides line up with TRBD1. Germline lookup yields CDR1 SGHTA and CDR2 FQGTGA. V shed 5 bases, J shed 0 bases, and the junction held 11 bases outside the gene matches. CDR3 length: 17 amino acids.

This clone was observed a single time. The V and J genes are TRBV9 and TRBJ2-1; TRBD2 aligns across 9 bases. The germline V gene has CDR1 SGDLS and CDR2 YYNGEE. The CDR3 runs 16 residues. The J segment lost 8 bases and the V segment lost 0 bases, leaving 9 bases of the junction unmatched. In DNA form, the CDR3 reads TGTGCCAGCAGCGTAGCTGATAGCGGGAGTGTGTATGAGCAGTTCTTC. Its protein is CASSVADSGSVYEQFF.

The gene calls are TRBV3-1 (or the pseudogene TRBV3-2) and TRBJ1-2; 7 bases are shared with TRBD1. This CDR3 has 16 residues. The V gene's germline CDR1 is LGHDT and CDR2 YNNKEL (reference sequence). The ends lost 3 bases at V and 6 bases at J; junction bases unmatched: 13. In DNA, the CDR3 is TGTGCCAGCAGCCACTCTACCGACAGGGTCCCTAATGGCTACACCTTC. This codes for CASSHSTDRVPNGYTF.

This chain joins TRBV2 and TRBJ2-4, with D perhaps TRBD2 (5 bases). CDR1 and CDR2 (germline): SNHLY, FYNNEI. The V gene lost 1 base and the J gene lost 0 bases, with 10 bases spanning the gap. The CDR3 loop spans 16 amino acids. CDR3 nucleotide sequence: TGTGCCAGCAGTGAAGGGGGAGAGCTAGCCAAAAACATTCAGTACTTC. Its protein is CASSEGGELAKNIQYF.

The CDR3 region has the DNA TGTGCCAGCGAGACAGCCACAACGGGAAACACCATATATTTT. Residues: CASETATTGNTIYF. V is TRBV11-3 and J is TRBJ1-3, with D maybe TRBD1 (5 bases). The CDR3 runs to 14 residues. CDR1 SGHNT and CDR2 YENEEA come from the germline V gene. Trimming removed 8 bases from V and 4 bases from J, with 15 bases in between.

The chain uses TRBV11-2 and TRBJ2-5; 12 positions agree with TRBD1. There are 17 residues in the CDR3. Germline V gives CDR1 SGHAT, CDR2 FQNNGV. With V trimmed by 2 bases and J by 2 bases, 6 bases remained unmatched. The CDR3 DNA reads as TGTGCCAGCAGCTTATTTGGGACAGGGGGCTTTCAAGAGACCCAGTACTTC. It encodes CASSLFGTGGFQETQYF. Full variable domain (remainder filled in from reference TRBV11-2 and TRBJ2-5): EAGVAQSPRYKIIEKRQSVAFWCNPISGHATLYWYQQILGQGPKLLIQFQNNGVVDDSQLPKDRFSAERLKGVDSTLKIQPAKLEDSAVYLCASSLFGTGGFQETQYFGPGTRLLVL.

This clone was seen a single time. The CDR3 loop reads CASSLGVGGNGYTF. CDR3 nucleotide sequence: TGTGCCAGCAGTTTGGGGGTGGGAGGGAATGGCTACACCTTC. The chain employs TRBV28 and TRBJ1-2; the D gene is possibly TRBD1 (5 bases). CDR1 is MDHEN and CDR2 is SYDVKM in the germline V gene. The CDR3 sequence is 14 residues long. V lost 3 bases and J 6 bases, leaving 14 bases between the germline ends.

This chain uses TRBV6-5 with TRBJ1-2, with 7 bases fitting TRBD1. This CDR3 spans 14 amino acids. V trimming: 6 bases; J trimming: 4 bases; junction bases outside the gene matches: 8. Germline CDR1 is MNHEY and CDR2 is SVGAGI. CDR3 DNA: TGTGCCAGCAGGAAGCCCAGACAGGGCTATGGCTACACCTTC. Amino acid sequence: CASRKPRQGYGYTF.

The J gene is TRBJ2-1, the V gene TRBV11-3; TRBD1 agrees at 8 bases. This CDR3 has 14 residues. Germline CDR1 SGHNT, CDR2 YENEEA. V trimming: 5 bases; J trimming: 5 bases; junction bases outside the gene matches: 5. The DNA for the CDR3 is TGTGCCAGCAGCGCTGGACAGGGTGACAATGAGCAGTTCTTC. It translates to CASSAGQGDNEQFF.

V is TRBV2 and J is TRBJ2-1; 7 positions match TRBD2. Germline V gene sequence: CDR1 SNHLY, CDR2 FYNNEI. The CDR3 has 15 residues. V was pared by 3 bases and J by 5 bases, with 7 bases of the junction left unmatched. CDR3 sequence (DNA): TGTGCCAGCAGTGACCAGCGGGATGGAAACAATGAGCAGTTCTTC. It encodes CASSDQRDGNNEQFF.

CDR3 DNA sequence: TGTGCCAGCAGTTTATCGATTGTGGGCACCTCAGCTTTAGCAGATACGCAGTATTTT. This encodes CASSLSIVGTSALADTQYF. The gene calls are TRBV27 and TRBJ2-3; D gene uncertain. The length of the CDR3 is 19 residues. Germline V lookup: CDR1 MNHEY, CDR2 SMNVEV (reference sequence). The V end was cut by 0 bases, the J end by 4 bases, with 23 bases between.

This clone was seen at least ten times. V gene TRBV19 combines with J gene TRBJ1-5, with D maybe TRBD1 (5 bases). Trimming cost V 10 bases and J 3 bases, with 10 bases left between them. The CDR3 is made up of 12 amino acids. Looked up from germline, CDR1 is LNHDA and CDR2 is SQIVND (reference sequence). The CDR3 DNA sequence: TGTGCCACAAGGGGCCTCAATCAGCCCCAGCATTTT. Its protein product is CATRGLNQPQHF.

V is TRBV2 and J is TRBJ2-1, with D perhaps matching TRBD2 (6 bases). Germline CDR1 is SNHLY and CDR2 is FYNNEI. V was pared by 7 bases and J by 9 bases, with 22 bases between. This CDR3 region has 15 residues. The CDR3 is CASTPRGGISSEQFF. The CDR3 DNA sequence: TGTGCCAGCACCCCTCGTGGCGGGATATCTAGTGAGCAGTTCTTC.

This clone was seen a handful of times. The chain combines TRBV5-6 with TRBJ2-3; TRBD2 agrees at 10 bases. Per germline, CDR1 SGHDT and CDR2 YYEEEE. This CDR3 is built from 15 residues. J lost 2 bases, V lost 4 bases, and 4 bases had no gene match. CDR3 in amino acids: CASSTLAGVTDTQYF. CDR3 coding DNA: TGTGCCAGCAGCACCCTAGCGGGGGTCACAGATACGCAGTATTTT.

J is TRBJ2-1 and V is TRBV29-1, with 11 bases identical to TRBD2. V was pared by 6 bases and J by 7 bases, with 11 bases of the junction left unmatched. The CDR3 is 15 residues long. Germline V CDR1 and CDR2: SQVTM, ANQGSEA. CDR3 coding DNA: TGCAGCGTCTTTAAGGGGACTAGCGGACTTAATGAGCAGTTCTTC. Amino acid sequence: CSVFKGTSGLNEQFF.

The chain recombines TRBV30 with TRBJ2-7; 8 bases are shared with TRBD2. Germline assignment: CDR1 GTSNPN and CDR2 SVGIG (reference sequence). The CDR3 is 13 amino acids. V dropped 4 bases and J dropped 3; count of bases not matched to a gene: 5. The chain's CDR3 is CAWKSGGVYEQYF. The CDR3 nucleotides are TGTGCCTGGAAATCGGGAGGGGTCTACGAGCAGTACTTC.

The chain couples TRBV7-3 to TRBJ2-2, with 7 bases fitting TRBD1. The J segment lost 6 bases and the V segment lost 3 bases, leaving 4 bases of the junction unmatched. The CDR3 covers 14 residues. The germline V gene encodes CDR1 SGHTA and CDR2 FQGTGA. CDR3 region: CASSLTGMAGELFF. The DNA for the CDR3 is TGTGCCAGCAGCTTGACAGGGATGGCCGGGGAGCTGTTTTTT.